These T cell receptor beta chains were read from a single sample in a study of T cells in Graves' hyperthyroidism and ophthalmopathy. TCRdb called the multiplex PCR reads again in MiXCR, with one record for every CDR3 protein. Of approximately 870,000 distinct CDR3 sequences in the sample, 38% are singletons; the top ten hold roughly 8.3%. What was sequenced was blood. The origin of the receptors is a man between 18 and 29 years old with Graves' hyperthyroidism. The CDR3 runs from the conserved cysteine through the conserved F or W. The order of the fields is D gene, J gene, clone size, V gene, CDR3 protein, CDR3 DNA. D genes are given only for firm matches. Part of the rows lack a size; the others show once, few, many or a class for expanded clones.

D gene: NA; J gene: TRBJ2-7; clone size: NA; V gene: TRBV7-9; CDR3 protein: CASSLVLEGISYEQYF; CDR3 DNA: TGTGCCAGCAGCTTAGTGCTGGAGGGGATCTCCTACGAGCAGTACTTC
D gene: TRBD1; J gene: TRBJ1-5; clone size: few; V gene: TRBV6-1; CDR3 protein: CASRPYLQGESNQPQHF; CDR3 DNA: TGTGCCAGCCGACCCTATCTACAGGGGGAGAGCAATCAGCCCCAGCATTTT
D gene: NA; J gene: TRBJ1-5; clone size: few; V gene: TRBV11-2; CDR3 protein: CASSYRRSQPQHF; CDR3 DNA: TGTGCCAGCAGTTACCGGCGGAGTCAGCCCCAGCATTTT
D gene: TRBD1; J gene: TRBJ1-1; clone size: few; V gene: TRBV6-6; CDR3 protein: CATLRTGNTEAFF; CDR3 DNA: TGTGCCACCCTACGGACAGGGAACACTGAAGCTTTCTTT
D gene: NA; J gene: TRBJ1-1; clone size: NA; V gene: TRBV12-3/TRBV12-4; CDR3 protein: CASSLDEGNINTEAFF; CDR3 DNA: TGTGCCAGCAGTTTAGATGAGGGAAACATAAACACTGAAGCTTTCTTT
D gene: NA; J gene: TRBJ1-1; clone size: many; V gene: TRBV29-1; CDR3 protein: CSVEGHSMNTEAFF; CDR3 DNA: TGCAGCGTTGAGGGACACTCCATGAACACTGAAGCTTTCTTT
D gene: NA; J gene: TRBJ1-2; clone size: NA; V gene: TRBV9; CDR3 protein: CASSQNDYGYTF; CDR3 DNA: TGTGCCAGCAGCCAAAATGACTATGGCTACACCTTC
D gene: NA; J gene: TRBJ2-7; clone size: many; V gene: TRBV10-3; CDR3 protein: CAISVPDRTYEQYF; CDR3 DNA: TGTGCCATCAGTGTACCTGACAGGACCTACGAGCAGTACTTC
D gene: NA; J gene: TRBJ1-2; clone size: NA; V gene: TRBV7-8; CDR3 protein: CASSLGPGVGYGYTF; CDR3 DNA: TGTGCCAGCAGCTTAGGGCCAGGGGTGGGCTATGGCTACACCTTC
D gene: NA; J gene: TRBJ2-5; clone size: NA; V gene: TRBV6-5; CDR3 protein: CASSYSRQVWETQYF; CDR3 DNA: TGTGCCAGCAGTTACTCTCGACAGGTTTGGGAGACCCAGTACTTC
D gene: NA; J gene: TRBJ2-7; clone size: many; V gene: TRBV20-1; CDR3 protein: CSAAGPNYEQYF; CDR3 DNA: TGCAGTGCTGCAGGGCCTAACTACGAGCAGTACTTC
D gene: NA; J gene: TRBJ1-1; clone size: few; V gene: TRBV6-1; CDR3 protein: CASSEAYRDAFF; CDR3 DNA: TGTGCCAGCAGTGAAGCCTACAGGGACGCTTTCTTT
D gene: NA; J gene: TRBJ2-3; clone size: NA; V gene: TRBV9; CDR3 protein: CASSTGPGPDTQYF; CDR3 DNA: TGTGCCAGCAGCACCGGTCCGGGTCCAGATACGCAGTATTTT
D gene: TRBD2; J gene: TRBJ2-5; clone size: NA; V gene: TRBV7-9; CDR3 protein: CASSPGLAGGYQETQYF; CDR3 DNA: TGTGCCAGCAGCCCCGGACTAGCGGGGGGGTACCAAGAGACCCAGTACTTC
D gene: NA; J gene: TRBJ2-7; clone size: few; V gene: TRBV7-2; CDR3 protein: CASSSDSYYEQYF; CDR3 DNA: TGTGCCAGCAGCTCCGACAGTTATTACGAGCAGTACTTC
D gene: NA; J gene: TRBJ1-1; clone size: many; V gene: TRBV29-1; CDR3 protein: CSVVVDTAAEAFF; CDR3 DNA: TGCAGCGTTGTCGTTGATACAGCCGCTGAAGCTTTCTTT
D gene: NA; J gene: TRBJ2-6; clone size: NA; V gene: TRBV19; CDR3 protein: CASSISLGGANVLTF; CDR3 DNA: TGTGCCAGTAGTATTTCCCTCGGGGGGGCCAACGTCCTGACTTTC
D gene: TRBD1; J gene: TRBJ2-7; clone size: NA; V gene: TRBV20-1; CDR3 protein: CSTSRDRGQRDYEQYF; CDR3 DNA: TGCAGTACTAGCCGGGACAGGGGGCAAAGAGACTACGAACAGTACTTC
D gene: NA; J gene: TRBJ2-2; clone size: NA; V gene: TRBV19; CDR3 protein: CASSIKGRNTGELFF; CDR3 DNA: TGTGCCAGTAGTATAAAAGGTCGGAACACCGGGGAGCTGTTTTTT
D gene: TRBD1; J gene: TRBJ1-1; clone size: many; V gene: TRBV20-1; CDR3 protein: CSAPDRIDTEAFF; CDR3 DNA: TGCAGTGCGCCGGACAGGATTGATACTGAAGCTTTCTTT
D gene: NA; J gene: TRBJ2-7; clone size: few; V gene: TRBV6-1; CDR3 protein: CAASGGIIEQYF; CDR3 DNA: TGTGCCGCCAGTGGCGGGATCATCGAGCAGTACTTC
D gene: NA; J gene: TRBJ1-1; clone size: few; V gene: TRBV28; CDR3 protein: CASRTMGLNTEAFF; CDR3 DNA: TGTGCCAGCAGGACTATGGGACTTAACACTGAAGCTTTCTTT
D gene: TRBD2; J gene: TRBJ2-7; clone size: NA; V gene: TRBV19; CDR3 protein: CASSILGGSSYEQYF; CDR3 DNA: TGTGCCAGTAGTATACTCGGCGGGAGCTCCTACGAGCAGTACTTC
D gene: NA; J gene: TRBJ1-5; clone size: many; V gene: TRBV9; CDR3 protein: CASSVAGLSNQPQHF; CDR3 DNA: TGTGCCAGCAGCGTAGCTGGCCTTAGCAATCAGCCCCAGCATTTT
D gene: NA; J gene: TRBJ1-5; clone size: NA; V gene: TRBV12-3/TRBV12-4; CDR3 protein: CASSQPQDSYQPQHF; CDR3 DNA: TGTGCCAGCAGCCAACCCCAGGACAGTTATCAGCCCCAGCATTTT
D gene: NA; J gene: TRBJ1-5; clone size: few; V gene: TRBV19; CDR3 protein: CASSSLSRGYSNQPQHF; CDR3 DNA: TGTGCCAGTAGTAGTCTCTCTAGGGGCTATAGCAATCAGCCCCAGCATTTT
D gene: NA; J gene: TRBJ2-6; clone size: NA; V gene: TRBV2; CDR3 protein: CASSESGDNVLTF; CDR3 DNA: TGTGCCAGCAGTGAATCCGGGGACAACGTCCTGACTTTC
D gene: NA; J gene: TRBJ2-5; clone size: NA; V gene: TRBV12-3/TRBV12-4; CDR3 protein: CASSLEGIQETQYF; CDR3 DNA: TGTGCCAGCAGTTTAGAGGGGATCCAAGAGACCCAGTACTTC
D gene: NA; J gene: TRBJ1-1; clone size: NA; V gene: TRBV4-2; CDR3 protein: CASSQGPHEAFF; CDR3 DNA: TGTGCCAGCAGCCAAGGCCCCCATGAAGCTTTCTTT
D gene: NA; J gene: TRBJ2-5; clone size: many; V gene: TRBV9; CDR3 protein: CASSGRDRRGETQYF; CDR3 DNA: TGTGCCAGCAGCGGCCGGGACCGGCGAGGCGAGACCCAGTACTTC
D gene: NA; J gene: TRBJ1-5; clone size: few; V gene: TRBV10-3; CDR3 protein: CAISEDSAEGGYSNQPQHF; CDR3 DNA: TGTGCCATCAGTGAGGATTCAGCGGAGGGAGGTTATAGCAATCAGCCCCAGCATTTT
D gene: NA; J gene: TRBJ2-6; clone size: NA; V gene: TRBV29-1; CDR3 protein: CSVEGRGLNTGANVLTF; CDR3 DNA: TGCAGCGTTGAAGGCAGGGGACTGAACACCGGGGCCAACGTCCTGACTTTC
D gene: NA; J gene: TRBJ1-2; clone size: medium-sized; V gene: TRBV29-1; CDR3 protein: CSVLRSTGTQNYGYTF; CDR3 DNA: TGCAGCGTTCTCCGGTCTACAGGGACCCAAAACTATGGCTACACCTTC
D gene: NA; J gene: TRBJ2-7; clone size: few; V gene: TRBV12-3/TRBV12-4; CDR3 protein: CATSQTGQMEQYF; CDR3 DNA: TGTGCCACCTCTCAGACCGGCCAGATGGAGCAGTACTTC
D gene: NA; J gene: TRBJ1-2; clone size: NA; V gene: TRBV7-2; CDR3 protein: CASPGGGAFGYTF; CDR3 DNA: TGTGCCAGCCCCGGGGGGGGCGCTTTTGGCTACACCTTC
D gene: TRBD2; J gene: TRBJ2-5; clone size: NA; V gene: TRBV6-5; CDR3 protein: CASSYLGLAGGPTGETQYF; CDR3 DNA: TGTGCCAGCAGTTACTTGGGACTAGCGGGAGGGCCAACAGGGGAGACCCAGTACTTC
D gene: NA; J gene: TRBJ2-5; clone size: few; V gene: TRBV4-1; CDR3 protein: CASSARGQQETQYF; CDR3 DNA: TGCGCCAGCAGTGCCCGGGGGCAACAAGAGACCCAGTACTTC
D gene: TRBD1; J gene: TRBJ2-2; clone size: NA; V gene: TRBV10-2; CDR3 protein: CASSAGDRGTGELFF; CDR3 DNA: TGCGCCAGCAGTGCCGGAGACAGGGGGACCGGGGAGCTGTTTTTT
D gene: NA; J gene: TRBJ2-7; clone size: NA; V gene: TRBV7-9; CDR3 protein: CASSQEVPGRAYEQYF; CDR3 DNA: TGTGCCAGCAGCCAAGAGGTTCCGGGCAGGGCTTACGAGCAGTACTTC
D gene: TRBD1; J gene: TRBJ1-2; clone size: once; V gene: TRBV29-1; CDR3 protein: CSLAQTGAVGYTF; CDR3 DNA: TGCAGCTTAGCCCAGACAGGGGCTGTTGGCTACACCTTC
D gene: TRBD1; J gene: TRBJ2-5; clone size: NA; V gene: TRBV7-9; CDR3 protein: CASSLPTGYEETQYF; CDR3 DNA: TGTGCCAGCAGCCTCCCGACAGGGTACGAAGAGACCCAGTACTTC
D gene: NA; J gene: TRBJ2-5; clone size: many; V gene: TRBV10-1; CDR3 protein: CASSVTVQETQYF; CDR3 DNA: TGCGCCAGCAGTGTGACCGTCCAAGAGACCCAGTACTTC